The source of this T cell receptor (beta chain) is a study of shared clonotypes between healthy human individuals. About the study: A couple of female and a few male donors aged 18 to 49 were enrolled. Per donor, three plates held CD4 naive cells, three held CD4 memory, two held CD8 naive and one held CD8 memory.

The CDR3 runs 17 residues. V was clipped by 5 bases and J by 2 bases; unmatched bases: 14. The germline V gene encodes CDR1 SGHRS and CDR2 YFSETQ. Sequencing used immunoSEQ multiplex PCR; TCRdb keeps in-frame clones, though not all of them. This sample yields a few hundred thousand clones, of which 60% to 70% are seen a single time; more than 9.5% belongs to the top ten. Sequenced material: memory CD4+ T cells sorted from blood. Subset reported: CD45RA-negative fraction. The clonotype was recovered from a man aged 25 to 45 in good health. The chain couples TRBV5-1 to TRBJ2-3, with TRBD1 matching 7 bases. The CDR3 region is CASSSGWDSRYTDTQYF. The CDR3 DNA is TGCGCCAGCAGTTCTGGGTGGGACAGTCGTTACACAGATACGCAGTATTTT.